This is a list of T cell receptor beta chains from one sample in a study of OX40 agonist ivuxolimab in advanced cancers. The data were produced by immunoSEQ multiplex PCR, yet TCRdb's version contains in-frame clones alone and is incomplete. Here the sample spans some 96,000 clones, 75% to 95% being singletons. Sequences were derived from CD4+ or CD8+ T cells sorted from blood, sampled in a trial of the OX40 agonist ivuxolimab. These receptors came from an adult with an advanced solid tumor such as melanoma, head and neck, liver or kidney cancer. The CDR3 runs from the conserved cysteine through the conserved F or W. The D gene is left open where the match is weak. The size of a clone is reported for some rows only, either as once, few or many, or as a class for expanded clones.

j_call: TRBJ2-2
v_call: TRBV19
clone_size: NA
d_call: NA
cdr3_aa: CASSWLTNTGELFF
cdr3_nt: TGTGCCAGTAGTTGGCTCACGAACACCGGGGAGCTGTTTTTT

j_call: TRBJ2-1
v_call: TRBV5-1
clone_size: NA
d_call: TRBD1
cdr3_aa: CASSSTGANEQFF
cdr3_nt: TGCGCCAGCAGCTCTACAGGGGCCAATGAGCAGTTCTTC

j_call: TRBJ2-5
v_call: TRBV19
clone_size: NA
d_call: TRBD1
cdr3_aa: CARPSEDRGGTQYF
cdr3_nt: TGTGCCAGGCCGAGCGAGGACAGGGGGGGGACCCAGTACTTC

j_call: TRBJ1-3
v_call: TRBV5-6
clone_size: NA
d_call: NA
cdr3_aa: CASSLGVSGNTIYF
cdr3_nt: TGTGCCAGCAGCTTGGGGGTCTCTGGAAACACCATATATTTT

j_call: TRBJ2-1
v_call: TRBV28
clone_size: NA
d_call: TRBD1
cdr3_aa: CASSPLDRSYNEQFF
cdr3_nt: TGTGCCAGCAGTCCTTTGGACAGGTCCTACAATGAGCAGTTCTTC

j_call: TRBJ1-5
v_call: TRBV7-2
clone_size: few
d_call: TRBD1
cdr3_aa: CASSFNRGQPQHF
cdr3_nt: TGTGCCAGCAGCTTCAACAGGGGTCAGCCCCAGCATTTT

j_call: TRBJ1-3
v_call: TRBV18
clone_size: NA
d_call: NA
cdr3_aa: CASSPTNPRGFGNTIYF
cdr3_nt: TGTGCCAGCTCTCCAACCAATCCTAGGGGCTTTGGAAACACCATATATTTT

j_call: TRBJ1-2
v_call: TRBV7-2
clone_size: NA
d_call: NA
cdr3_aa: CASSGQLNYGYTF
cdr3_nt: TGTGCCAGCAGCGGACAGTTGAACTATGGCTACACCTTC

j_call: TRBJ2-7
v_call: TRBV4-2
clone_size: NA
d_call: NA
cdr3_aa: CASSQVGTGTSYEQYF
cdr3_nt: TGTGCCAGCAGCCAAGTTGGAACAGGGACTTCCTACGAGCAGTACTTC

j_call: TRBJ1-3
v_call: TRBV29-1
clone_size: NA
d_call: NA
cdr3_aa: CSVARVNSGNTIYF
cdr3_nt: TGCAGCGTTGCTAGGGTAAACTCTGGAAACACCATATATTTT

j_call: TRBJ1-1
v_call: TRBV18
clone_size: NA
d_call: TRBD1
cdr3_aa: CASSHLDRGGTEAFF
cdr3_nt: TGTGCCAGCTCACACTTGGACAGGGGGGGCACTGAAGCTTTCTTT

j_call: TRBJ2-1
v_call: TRBV9
clone_size: NA
d_call: TRBD2
cdr3_aa: CASSVGGRSSYNEQFF
cdr3_nt: TGTGCCAGCAGCGTAGGCGGGAGAAGCTCCTACAATGAGCAGTTCTTC

j_call: TRBJ1-5
v_call: TRBV28
clone_size: NA
d_call: NA
cdr3_aa: CASSLLRAKLNQPQHF
cdr3_nt: TGTGCCAGCAGCCTCTTACGTGCTAAACTCAATCAGCCCCAGCATTTT

j_call: TRBJ2-3
v_call: TRBV7-3
clone_size: once
d_call: NA
cdr3_aa: CASSLGIPDTQYF
cdr3_nt: TGTGCCAGCAGCTTAGGTATCCCAGATACGCAGTATTTT

j_call: TRBJ1-1
v_call: TRBV28
clone_size: NA
d_call: TRBD1
cdr3_aa: CASSFTRQGALNTEAFF
cdr3_nt: TGTGCCAGCAGTTTCACACGGCAGGGGGCCCTGAACACTGAAGCTTTCTTT

j_call: TRBJ1-6
v_call: TRBV4-1
clone_size: NA
d_call: TRBD1
cdr3_aa: CASSTGADSPLHF
cdr3_nt: TGCGCCAGCAGCACAGGGGCCGATTCACCCCTCCACTTT

j_call: TRBJ2-7
v_call: TRBV18
clone_size: NA
d_call: NA
cdr3_aa: CASSRGGYEQYF
cdr3_nt: TGTGCCAGCTCACGGGGCGGCTACGAGCAGTACTTC

j_call: TRBJ1-1
v_call: TRBV20-1
clone_size: NA
d_call: NA
cdr3_aa: CSAQRQAEAFF
cdr3_nt: TGCAGTGCTCAAAGACAGGCAGAAGCTTTCTTT

j_call: TRBJ2-1
v_call: TRBV5-1
clone_size: NA
d_call: NA
cdr3_aa: CASSLTSTRSYEQFF
cdr3_nt: TGCGCCAGCAGCCTTACCTCGACTAGATCATATGAGCAGTTCTTC

j_call: TRBJ1-3
v_call: TRBV28
clone_size: NA
d_call: TRBD1
cdr3_aa: CASRTHRGTGNTIYF
cdr3_nt: TGTGCCAGCAGAACGCACAGGGGGACGGGAAACACCATATATTTT

j_call: TRBJ1-5
v_call: TRBV15
clone_size: NA
d_call: NA
cdr3_aa: CATSRAPLNQPQHF
cdr3_nt: TGTGCCACCAGCAGGGCCCCTCTTAATCAGCCCCAGCATTTT

j_call: TRBJ1-6
v_call: TRBV5-6
clone_size: NA
d_call: TRBD1
cdr3_aa: CASSLLGTGVNSPLHF
cdr3_nt: TGTGCCAGCAGCTTGTTAGGGACAGGAGTTAATTCACCCCTCCACTTT

j_call: TRBJ2-7
v_call: TRBV5-4
clone_size: NA
d_call: NA
cdr3_aa: CASSLVGQHYEQYF
cdr3_nt: TGTGCCAGCAGCTTGGTAGGACAACACTACGAGCAGTACTTC

j_call: TRBJ1-4
v_call: TRBV9
clone_size: NA
d_call: TRBD1
cdr3_aa: CASSVGGGGTNEKLFF
cdr3_nt: TGTGCCAGCAGCGTAGGAGGGGGCGGAACTAATGAAAAACTGTTTTTT

j_call: TRBJ2-7
v_call: TRBV2
clone_size: NA
d_call: TRBD2
cdr3_aa: CASSVAGGGPYF
cdr3_nt: TGTGCCAGCAGTGTCGCGGGAGGGGGACCGTACTTC

j_call: TRBJ1-1
v_call: TRBV5-5
clone_size: NA
d_call: NA
cdr3_aa: CASSSGQGRWITEAFF
cdr3_nt: TGTGCCAGCAGCTCGGGACAAGGGCGGTGGATCACTGAAGCTTTCTTT

j_call: TRBJ2-3
v_call: TRBV11-2
clone_size: once
d_call: NA
cdr3_aa: CASSPQGGKTDTQYF
cdr3_nt: TGTGCCAGCAGCCCCCAAGGAGGTAAAACAGATACGCAGTATTTT